The present entry profiles one T cell receptor beta chain with its context. The CDR3 is made up of 15 amino acids. Germline CDR1 reads WSHSY; CDR2 reads SAAADI. V lost 4 bases and J lost 4; bases outside the gene matches: 5. The data are from a study of cytomegalovirus exposure and HLA in healthy donors. Study at large: A preliminary data release comprised around 90 million unique TCRs obtained from HLA-typed donors.

PCR amplification relied on 60 Vbeta primers (plus 13 Jbeta primers). The repertoire was sequenced with immunoSEQ multiplex PCR; TCRdb's copy has only in-frame clones and lacks some. The table includes more than 150,000 clones, around 80% detected once. The chain couples TRBV10-2 to TRBJ2-2; the match to TRBD2 covers 8 bases. The clonotype was recovered from a woman aged 25 to 39 in good health and CMV-seronegative. Sequencing was done on a sample of PBMCs. The DNA for the CDR3 is TGCGCCAGCAGTGCCAGCGGGGGAACCACCGGGGAGCTGTTTTTT. Translation gives CASSASGGTTGELFF.